The entry below gives a single TCR beta chain sequence along with its context. Trimming took off 5 bases at V and 3 bases at J, with 12 bases between the two ends. The CDR3 extends over 14 amino acids. It was with unique molecular identifiers that the TCRbeta library was prepared. A single record per CDR3 protein comes from TCRdb applying MiXCR to the PCR reads. The sample holds 200,000 to 250,000 distinct CDR3 sequences; approximately 9% are singletons and the top ten take around 6%. This record belongs to a study of T-cell reconstitution after alpha-beta-depleted transplantation in children. Sample: PBMCs from the stem cell graft donor, taken from the stem cell graft. The receptor was derived from a human donor who donated a stem cell graft to a child with acute lymphoblastic leukemia. The V gene is TRBV12-3 or TRBV12-4, the J gene TRBJ2-3; tentative D call: TRBD1 (5 bases). The CDR3 nucleotides are TGTGCCAGCAGTCCCTCTTCAGGGACAGATACGCAGTATTTT. It is translated as CASSPSSGTDTQYF.